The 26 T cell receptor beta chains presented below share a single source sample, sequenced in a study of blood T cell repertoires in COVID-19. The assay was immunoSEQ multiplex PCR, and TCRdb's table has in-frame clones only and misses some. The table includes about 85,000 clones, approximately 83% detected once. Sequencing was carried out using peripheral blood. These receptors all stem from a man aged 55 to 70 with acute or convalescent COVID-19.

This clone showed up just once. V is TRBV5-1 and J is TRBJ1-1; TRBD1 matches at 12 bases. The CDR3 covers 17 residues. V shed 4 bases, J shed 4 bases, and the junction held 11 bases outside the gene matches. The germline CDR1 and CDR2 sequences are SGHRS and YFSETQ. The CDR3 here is CASSTGTGGDPSTEAFF. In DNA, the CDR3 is TGCGCCAGCAGCACCGGGACAGGGGGCGATCCGAGCACTGAAGCTTTCTTT.

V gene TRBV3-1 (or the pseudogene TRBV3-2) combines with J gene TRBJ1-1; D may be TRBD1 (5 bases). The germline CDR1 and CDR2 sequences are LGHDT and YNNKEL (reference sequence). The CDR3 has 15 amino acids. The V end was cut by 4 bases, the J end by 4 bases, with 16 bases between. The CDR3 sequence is CASSRNRYFSTEAFF. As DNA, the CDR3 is TGTGCCAGCAGCCGGAACAGGTATTTCAGCACTGAAGCTTTCTTT.

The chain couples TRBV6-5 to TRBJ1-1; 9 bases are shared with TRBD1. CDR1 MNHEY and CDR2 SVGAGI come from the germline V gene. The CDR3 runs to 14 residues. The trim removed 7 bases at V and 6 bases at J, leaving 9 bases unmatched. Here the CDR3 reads CASKTGTGTPEAFF. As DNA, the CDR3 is TGTGCCAGCAAGACCGGGACAGGGACCCCTGAAGCTTTCTTT.

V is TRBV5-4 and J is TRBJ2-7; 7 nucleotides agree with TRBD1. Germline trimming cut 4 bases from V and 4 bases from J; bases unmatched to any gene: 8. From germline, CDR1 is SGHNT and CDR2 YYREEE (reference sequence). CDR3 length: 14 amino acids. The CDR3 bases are TGTGCCAGCAGCGCGGCGAAGGGGGCTTACGAGCAGTACTTC. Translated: CASSAAKGAYEQYF.

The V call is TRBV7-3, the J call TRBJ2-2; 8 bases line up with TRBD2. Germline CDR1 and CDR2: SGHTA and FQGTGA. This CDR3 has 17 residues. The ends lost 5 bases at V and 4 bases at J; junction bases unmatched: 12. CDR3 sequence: CASSPLPGLGSTGELFF. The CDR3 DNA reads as TGTGCCAGCAGCCCACTCCCGGGACTAGGGAGCACCGGGGAGCTGTTTTTT.

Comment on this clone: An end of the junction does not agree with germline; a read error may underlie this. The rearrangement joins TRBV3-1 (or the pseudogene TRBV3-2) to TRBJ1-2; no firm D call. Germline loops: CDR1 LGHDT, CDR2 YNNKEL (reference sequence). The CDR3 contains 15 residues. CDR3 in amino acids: CASSQGLGRDYGYTF. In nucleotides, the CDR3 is TGTGCCAGCAGCCAAGGTCTAGGGAGAGACTATGGCTACACTTTC.

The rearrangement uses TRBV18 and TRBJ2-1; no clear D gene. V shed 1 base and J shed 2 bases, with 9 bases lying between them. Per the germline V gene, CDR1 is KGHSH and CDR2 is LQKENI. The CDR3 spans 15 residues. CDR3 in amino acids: CASSPRALTYNEQFF. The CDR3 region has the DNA TGTGCCAGCTCACCACGGGCTTTGACCTACAATGAGCAGTTCTTC.

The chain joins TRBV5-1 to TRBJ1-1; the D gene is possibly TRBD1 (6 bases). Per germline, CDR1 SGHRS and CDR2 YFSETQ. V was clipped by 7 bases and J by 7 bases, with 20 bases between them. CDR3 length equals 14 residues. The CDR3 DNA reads TGCGCCAGCCGAAAGGGGCAGGGGCAAAATGAAGCTTTCTTT. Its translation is CASRKGQGQNEAFF.

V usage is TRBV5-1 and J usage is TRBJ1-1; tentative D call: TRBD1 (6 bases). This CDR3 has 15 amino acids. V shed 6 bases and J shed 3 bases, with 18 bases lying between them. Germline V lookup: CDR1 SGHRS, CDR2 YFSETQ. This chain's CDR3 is CASKKSQGVDTEAFF. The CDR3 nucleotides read TGCGCCAGCAAGAAATCACAGGGCGTCGACACTGAAGCTTTCTTT.

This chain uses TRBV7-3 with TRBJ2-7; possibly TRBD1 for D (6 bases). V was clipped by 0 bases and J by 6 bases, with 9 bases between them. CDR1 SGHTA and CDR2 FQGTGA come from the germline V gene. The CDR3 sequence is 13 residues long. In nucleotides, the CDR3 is TGTGCCAGCAGCTTAACCCCGGACAGCGAGCAGTACTTC. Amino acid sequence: CASSLTPDSEQYF.

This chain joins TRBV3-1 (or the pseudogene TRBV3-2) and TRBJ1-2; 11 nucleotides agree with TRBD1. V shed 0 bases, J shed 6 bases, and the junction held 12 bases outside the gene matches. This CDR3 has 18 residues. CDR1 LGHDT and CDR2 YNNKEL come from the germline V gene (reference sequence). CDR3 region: CASSQDHGQGAGLNGYTF. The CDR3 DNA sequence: TGTGCCAGCAGCCAAGATCACGGACAGGGGGCTGGCCTCAATGGCTACACCTTC.

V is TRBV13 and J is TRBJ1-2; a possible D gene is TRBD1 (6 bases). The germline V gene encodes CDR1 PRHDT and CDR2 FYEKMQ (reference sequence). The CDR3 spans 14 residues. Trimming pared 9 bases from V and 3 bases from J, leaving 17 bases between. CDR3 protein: CASSTPQGDYGYTF. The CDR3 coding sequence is TGTGCCAGTAGTACGCCACAGGGTGACTATGGCTACACCTTC.

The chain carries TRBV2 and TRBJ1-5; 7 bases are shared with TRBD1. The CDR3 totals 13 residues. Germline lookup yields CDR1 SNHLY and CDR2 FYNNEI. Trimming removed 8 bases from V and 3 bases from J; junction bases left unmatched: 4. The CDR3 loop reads CASQTGFNQPQHF. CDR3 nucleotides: TGTGCCAGCCAGACAGGGTTCAATCAGCCCCAGCATTTT.

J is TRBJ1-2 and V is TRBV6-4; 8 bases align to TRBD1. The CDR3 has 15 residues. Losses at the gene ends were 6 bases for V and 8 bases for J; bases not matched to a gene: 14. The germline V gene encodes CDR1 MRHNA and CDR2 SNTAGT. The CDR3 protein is CASSELSGGMGGYTF. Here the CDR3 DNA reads TGTGCCAGCAGCGAACTATCAGGGGGCATGGGAGGCTACACCTTC.

The DNA for the CDR3 is TGTGCCAGCAGCACGGGGGGGGGCACCACCTATGGCTACACCTTC. It is translated as CASSTGGGTTYGYTF. V and J are TRBV6-2 or TRBV6-3 and TRBJ1-2; tentatively, D is TRBD1 (6 bases). CDR1 and CDR2 from the germline V gene are MNHEY and SVGEGT. V shed 6 bases and J shed 4 bases, with 18 bases lying between them. The CDR3 runs to 15 residues.

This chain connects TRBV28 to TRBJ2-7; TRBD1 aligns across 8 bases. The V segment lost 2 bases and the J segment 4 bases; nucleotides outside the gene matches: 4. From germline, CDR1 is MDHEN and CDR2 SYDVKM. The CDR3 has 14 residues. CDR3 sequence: CASSLNRGTYEQYF. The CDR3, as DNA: TGTGCCAGCAGTTTAAACAGGGGGACTTACGAGCAGTACTTC.

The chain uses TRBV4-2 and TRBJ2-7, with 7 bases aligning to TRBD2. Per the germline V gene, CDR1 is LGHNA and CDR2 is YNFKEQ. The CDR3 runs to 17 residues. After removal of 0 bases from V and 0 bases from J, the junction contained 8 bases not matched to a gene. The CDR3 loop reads CASSQDIRGGSSYEQYF. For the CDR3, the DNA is TGTGCCAGCAGCCAAGATATTCGAGGCGGGAGCTCCTACGAGCAGTACTTC.

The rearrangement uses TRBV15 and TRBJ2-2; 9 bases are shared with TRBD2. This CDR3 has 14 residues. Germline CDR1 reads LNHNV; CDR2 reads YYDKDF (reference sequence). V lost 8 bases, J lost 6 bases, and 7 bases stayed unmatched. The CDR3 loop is CATRLAGSPGELFF. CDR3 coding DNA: TGTGCCACCCGGCTAGCGGGATCTCCCGGGGAGCTGTTTTTT. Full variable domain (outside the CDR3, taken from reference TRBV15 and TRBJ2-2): DAMVIQNPRYQVTQFGKPVTLSCSQTLNHNVMYWYQQKSSQAPKLLFHYYDKDFNNEADTPDNFQSRRPNTSFCFLDIRSPGLGDTAMYLCATRLAGSPGELFFGEGSRLTVL.

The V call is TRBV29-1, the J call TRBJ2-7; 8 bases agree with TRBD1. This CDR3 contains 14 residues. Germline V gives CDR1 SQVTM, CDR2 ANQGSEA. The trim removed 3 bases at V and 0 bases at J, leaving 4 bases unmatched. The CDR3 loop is CSVDGTGSSYEQYF. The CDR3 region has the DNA TGCAGCGTTGATGGGACAGGTAGCTCCTACGAGCAGTACTTC.

CDR3 DNA: TGCGCCAGCAGCAGGGGACTAGCGGGGACACAAGAGACCCAGTACTTC. Its translation is CASSRGLAGTQETQYF. The chain has TRBV5-1 and TRBJ2-5; TRBD2 matches 13 bases. Per the germline V gene, CDR1 is SGHRS and CDR2 is YFSETQ. Germline trimming cut 4 bases from V and 2 bases from J; bases unmatched to any gene: 5. The CDR3 has 16 residues.

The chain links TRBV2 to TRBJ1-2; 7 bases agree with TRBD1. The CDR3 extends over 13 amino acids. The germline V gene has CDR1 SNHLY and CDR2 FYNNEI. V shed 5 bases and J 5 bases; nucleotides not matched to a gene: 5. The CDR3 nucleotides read TGTGCCAGCAGTCGACAGGGAAATTATGGCTACACCTTC. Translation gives CASSRQGNYGYTF.

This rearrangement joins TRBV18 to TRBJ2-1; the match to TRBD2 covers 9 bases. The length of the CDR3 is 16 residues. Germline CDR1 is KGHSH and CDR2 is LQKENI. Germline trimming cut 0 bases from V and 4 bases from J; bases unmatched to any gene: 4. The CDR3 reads CASSPPSRGGYNEQFF. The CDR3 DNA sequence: TGTGCCAGCTCACCACCGTCGCGGGGGGGATACAATGAGCAGTTCTTC.

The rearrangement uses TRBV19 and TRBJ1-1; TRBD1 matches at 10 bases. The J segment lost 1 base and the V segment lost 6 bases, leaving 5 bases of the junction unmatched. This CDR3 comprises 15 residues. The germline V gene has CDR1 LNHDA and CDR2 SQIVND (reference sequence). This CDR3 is CASSPGQGWNTEAFF. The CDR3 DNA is TGTGCCAGTAGCCCGGGACAGGGGTGGAACACTGAAGCTTTCTTT.

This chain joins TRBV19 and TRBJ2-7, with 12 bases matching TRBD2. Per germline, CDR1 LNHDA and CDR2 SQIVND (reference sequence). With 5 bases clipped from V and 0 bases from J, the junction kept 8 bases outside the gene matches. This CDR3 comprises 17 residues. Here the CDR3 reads CASSLTSGGRSSYEQYF. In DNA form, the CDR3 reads TGTGCCAGTAGTTTGACTAGCGGGGGCCGCAGCTCCTACGAGCAGTACTTC. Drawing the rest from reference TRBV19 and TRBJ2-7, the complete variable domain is DGGITQSPKYLFRKEGQNVTLSCEQNLNHDAMYWYRQDPGQGLRLIYYSQIVNDFQKGDIAEGYSVSREKKESFPLTVTSAQKNPTAFYLCASSLTSGGRSSYEQYFGPGTRLTVT.

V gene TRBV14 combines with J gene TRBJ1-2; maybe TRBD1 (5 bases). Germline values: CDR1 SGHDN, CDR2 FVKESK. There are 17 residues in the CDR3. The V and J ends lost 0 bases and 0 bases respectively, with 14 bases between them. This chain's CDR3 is CASSQEGPTATNYGYTF. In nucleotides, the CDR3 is TGTGCCAGCAGCCAAGAAGGACCGACAGCCACTAACTATGGCTACACCTTC.

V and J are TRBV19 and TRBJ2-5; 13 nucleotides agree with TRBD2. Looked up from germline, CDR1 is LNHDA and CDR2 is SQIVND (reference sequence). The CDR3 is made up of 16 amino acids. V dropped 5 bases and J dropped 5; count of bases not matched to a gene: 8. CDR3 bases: TGTGCCAGTAGTCCCCGGACTAGCGGGGGCGGTGAGACCCAGTACTTC. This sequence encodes CASSPRTSGGGETQYF.